These 21 T cell receptor beta chains originate from one sample sequenced in a study of T-cell memory formation after mild COVID-19. TCRdb re-derived calls from the 5' RACE reads in MiXCR, one entry per CDR3 protein. The table records fewer than 350,000 distinct CDR3 sequences, roughly an eighth of them present only once. Sequencing input: PBMCs or a T cell subset sorted from them (not recorded which). These receptors were obtained from a man in his late teens or twenties who had mild COVID-19 (a few samples of this study predate the infection). Cell type and time point are not known.

This clonotype was detected a few times. The chain uses TRBV29-1 and TRBJ1-2, with 7 bases that match TRBD1. V trimming: 4 bases; J trimming: 2 bases; junction bases outside the gene matches: 13. CDR1 and CDR2 from the germline V gene are SQVTM and ANQGSEA. The CDR3 loop spans 16 amino acids. This CDR3 is CSVGGQGGNPNYGYTF. The CDR3 bases are TGCAGCGTTGGGGGCCAGGGGGGCAATCCCAACTATGGCTACACCTTC.

The V gene is TRBV25-1, the J gene TRBJ2-5; TRBD2 is a possible D gene (7 bases). V lost 5 bases, J lost 2 bases, and 18 bases lay in between. Germline loops: CDR1 MGHDK, CDR2 SYGVNS. The CDR3 extends over 16 amino acids. CDR3 residues: CASSRAGRGPQETQYF. The CDR3 DNA sequence: TGTGCCAGCAGTAGGGCGGGGCGGGGGCCTCAAGAGACCCAGTACTTC.

The chain links TRBV7-8 to TRBJ2-5, with D tentatively TRBD1 or TRBD2 (5 bases each). Per the germline V gene, CDR1 is SGHVS and CDR2 is FQNEAQ. The CDR3 totals 14 residues. Trimming stripped 3 bases from V and 9 bases from J, with 17 bases between. Here the CDR3 reads CASSLARQTGSQYF. CDR3 DNA: TGTGCCAGCAGCTTGGCCCGACAGACGGGGTCCCAGTACTTC.

The V and J genes are TRBV4-2 and TRBJ2-3, with 12 bases identical to TRBD2. The CDR3 is 16 residues long. J lost 5 bases, V lost 8 bases, and 11 bases had no gene match. Germline assignment: CDR1 LGHNA and CDR2 YNFKEQ. CDR3: CASGPSSGGAQDTQYF. The CDR3 DNA reads as TGTGCCAGCGGGCCATCTAGCGGGGGGGCCCAAGATACGCAGTATTTT.

The sample holds a few counts of this clonotype. The V gene is TRBV7-2, the J gene TRBJ1-5; TRBD1 is a possible D gene (5 bases). Trimming removed 4 bases from V and 4 bases from J, with 11 bases in between. This CDR3 region has 14 residues. The germline gives CDR1 SGHTA, CDR2 FQGNSA. This chain's CDR3 is CASSSKGSNQPQHF. The CDR3 DNA follows: TGTGCCAGCAGCTCGAAGGGGTCGAATCAGCCCCAGCATTTT.

This clonotype was detected many times. The J gene is TRBJ2-7, the V gene TRBV5-1; TRBD2 matches at 12 bases. The CDR3 contains 14 residues. Germline V CDR1 and CDR2: SGHRS, YFSETQ. V shed 4 bases, J shed 3 bases, and the junction held 2 bases outside the gene matches. CDR3 sequence (DNA): TGCGCCAGCAGCGGGGGACTAGCGGGCTACGAGCAGTACTTC. It translates to CASSGGLAGYEQYF.

In its sample, this clonotype was seen a few times. The V gene is TRBV5-1, the J gene TRBJ2-1; 10 bases are a match to TRBD2. J gave up 15 bases and V 2 bases, and 20 bases lay outside the gene matches. CDR1 is SGHRS, CDR2 YFSETQ, per germline. CDR3 length equals 17 residues. The CDR3 nucleotides read TGCGCCAGCAGCTTACTAGCGGGACCAACCTCCTACAATGAGGTGTTCTTC. Protein: CASSLLAGPTSYNEVFF.

A few counts support this clonotype. The V call is TRBV7-9, the J call TRBJ2-7; no reliable D call. The CDR3 is 13 amino acids. The germline CDR1 and CDR2 sequences are SEHNR and FQNEAQ (reference sequence). V was pared by 2 bases and J by 4 bases, with 9 bases between. In DNA form, the CDR3 reads TGTGCCAGCAGCTTATACACTACTTACGAGCAGTACTTC. Its translation is CASSLYTTYEQYF. The full variable domain, completed using reference TRBV7-9 and TRBJ2-7, is DTGVSQNPRHKITKRGQNVTFRCDPISEHNRLYWYRQTLGQGPEFLTYFQNEAQLEKSRLLSDRFSAERPKGSFSTLEIQRTEQGDSAMYLCASSLYTTYEQYFGPGTRLTVT.

This clonotype was observed a few times. The chain joins TRBV4-2 to TRBJ2-5, with TRBD2 matching over 7 bases. Trimming removed 4 bases from V and 5 bases from J; junction bases left unmatched: 16. The germline CDR1 and CDR2 sequences are LGHNA and YNFKEQ. This CDR3 spans 17 amino acids. CDR3: CASSPGPVGGLEETQYF. Written as DNA, the CDR3 is TGTGCCAGCAGCCCGGGCCCGGTCGGGGGGTTGGAGGAGACCCAGTACTTC.

This clonotype has ten or more counts. CDR3 region: CATSGANVLTF. The CDR3 bases are TGTGCCACCTCTGGGGCCAACGTCCTGACTTTC. This chain uses TRBV6-2 or TRBV6-3 with TRBJ2-6; D is uncertain. Deletions cut 10 bases from V and 0 bases from J, with 1 base between. Germline V gene lookup returns CDR1 MNHEY and CDR2 SVGEGT. The CDR3 extends over 11 amino acids.

This rearrangement joins TRBV7-2 to TRBJ2-4; TRBD2 is a possible D gene (5 bases). Germline values: CDR1 SGHTA, CDR2 FQGNSA. The CDR3 contains 15 residues. V was trimmed by 5 bases and J by 0 bases, leaving 11 bases between them. The CDR3 protein is CASSTGGLAKNIQYF. Here the CDR3 DNA reads TGTGCCAGCAGCACCGGCGGGCTAGCCAAAAACATTCAGTACTTC.

This sequence joins TRBV7-2 and TRBJ2-7; 9 bases fit TRBD1. CDR1 and CDR2 (germline): SGHTA, FQGNSA. The CDR3 sequence is 16 residues long. After removal of 4 bases from V and 2 bases from J, the junction contained 9 bases not matched to a gene. The CDR3 reads CASSYPGTGRPYEQYF. CDR3 coding DNA: TGTGCCAGCAGCTATCCTGGGACAGGGAGGCCCTACGAGCAGTACTTC.

The rearrangement links TRBV10-3 to TRBJ1-2; D possibly corresponds to TRBD1 (6 bases). The V gene's germline CDR1 is ENHRY and CDR2 SYGVKD. This CDR3 comprises 14 residues. With 6 bases removed from V and 4 bases from J, the gap between germline ends came to 15 bases. This chain's CDR3 is CAIRGDMRSYGYTF. The CDR3 coding sequence is TGTGCCATCAGGGGGGACATGCGGAGCTATGGCTACACCTTC.

The V gene is TRBV7-9, the J gene TRBJ2-3; D possibly corresponds to TRBD1 (6 bases). The CDR3 covers 15 residues. Per the germline V gene, CDR1 is SEHNR and CDR2 is FQNEAQ (reference sequence). V lost 5 bases and J 6 bases, leaving 18 bases between the germline ends. CDR3 in amino acids: CASSRRDTERDTQYF. CDR3 DNA: TGTGCCAGCAGCCGAAGGGACACCGAAAGGGATACGCAGTATTTT.

This clonotype was found a few times. The V call is TRBV6-4, the J call TRBJ2-5; tentatively, D is TRBD1 (6 bases). Per germline, CDR1 MRHNA and CDR2 SNTAGT. Trimming left V 0 bases short and J 5 bases short, with 13 bases between. This CDR3 region has 15 residues. CDR3 coding DNA: TGTGCCAGCAGTGACTCCGCAGGGGAAGGGGAGACCCAGTACTTC. This sequence encodes CASSDSAGEGETQYF.

CDR3 in amino acids: CASSLAGTGGEKLFF. DNA of the CDR3: TGTGCCAGCAGCTTAGCGGGGACAGGGGGTGAAAAACTGTTTTTT. This sequence joins TRBV7-8 and TRBJ1-4, with TRBD1 identical over 11 bases. This CDR3 has 15 amino acids. J was trimmed by 7 bases and V by 0 bases; bases with no gene match: 1. CDR1 and CDR2 from the germline V gene are SGHVS and FQNEAQ.

The V call is TRBV19, the J call TRBJ1-5, with no clear D. The length of the CDR3 is 16 residues. V shed 3 bases and J shed 5 bases, with 17 bases lying between them. Germline-derived CDR1 and CDR2 are LNHDA and SQIVND (reference sequence). CDR3 in DNA: TGTGCCAGTAGTATTGCATCGTGGAGTGAGGATCAGCCCCAGCATTTT. This codes for CASSIASWSEDQPQHF.

The chain uses TRBV5-6 and TRBJ2-7, with D uncertain. From germline, CDR1 is SGHDT and CDR2 YYEEEE. This CDR3 comprises 14 residues. The ends were cut back, 4 bases at V and 5 bases at J, with 16 bases in the middle. The CDR3 loop reads CASSVPGSGHEQYV. The CDR3 coding sequence is TGTGCCAGCAGCGTCCCGGGCTCTGGCCACGAGCAGTACGTC.

V is TRBV5-1 and J is TRBJ2-5; tentatively, D is TRBD2 (5 bases). Trimming removed 2 bases at V and 4 bases at J, with 18 bases between. This CDR3 is built from 16 residues. Germline V gives CDR1 SGHRS, CDR2 YFSETQ. The CDR3 DNA is TGCGCCAGCAGCTTTCAGGCCCGGGATGGTGGAGAGACCCAGTACTTC. This sequence encodes CASSFQARDGGETQYF.

This clonotype was counted at least ten times. The chain carries TRBV10-3 and TRBJ2-5; 10 nucleotides match TRBD1. The CDR3 runs to 15 residues. The junction had 4 bases not matched to a gene; V was cut back by 4 bases and J by 2 bases. CDR1 and CDR2 from the germline V gene are ENHRY and SYGVKD. CDR3 loop: CAISGADRGQETQYF. CDR3 nucleotide sequence: TGTGCCATCAGTGGGGCGGACAGGGGGCAAGAGACCCAGTACTTC.

This clonotype was seen a few times. The rearrangement uses TRBV4-1 and TRBJ1-4; a weak D match, TRBD1 (5 bases). Germline loops: CDR1 MGHRA, CDR2 YSYEKL. Trimming pared 0 bases from V and 8 bases from J, leaving 16 bases between. The CDR3 sequence is 16 residues long. CDR3 DNA: TGCGCCAGCAGCCAAGATGGGCAGGGTTGGAGAGAAAAACTGTTTTTT. This codes for CASSQDGQGWREKLFF.